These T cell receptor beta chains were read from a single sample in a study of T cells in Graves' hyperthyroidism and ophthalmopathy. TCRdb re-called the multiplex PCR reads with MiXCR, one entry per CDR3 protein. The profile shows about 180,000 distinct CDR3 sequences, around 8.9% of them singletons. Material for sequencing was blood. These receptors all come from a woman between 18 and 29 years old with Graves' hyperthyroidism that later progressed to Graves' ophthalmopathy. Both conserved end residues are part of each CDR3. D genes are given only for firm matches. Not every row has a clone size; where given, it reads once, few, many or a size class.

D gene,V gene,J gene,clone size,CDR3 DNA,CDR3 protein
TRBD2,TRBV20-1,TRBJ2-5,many,TGCAGTGCTACAGGCCAGACTAGCGGCCCCGGGGAGACCCAGTACTTC,CSATGQTSGPGETQYF
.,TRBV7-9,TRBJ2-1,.,TGTGCCAGCAGCTTAGCGCAGGGTGTACACAATGAGCAGTTCTTC,CASSLAQGVHNEQFF
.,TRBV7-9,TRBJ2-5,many,TGTGCCAGCAGCTCCCCCCGAGCATTCCAAGAGACCCAGTACTTC,CASSSPRAFQETQYF
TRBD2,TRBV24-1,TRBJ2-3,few,TGTGCCACCAGTGATTCGCCGACTAGCGGGAGTTGGGTGGGCACAGATACGCAGTATTTT,CATSDSPTSGSWVGTDTQYF
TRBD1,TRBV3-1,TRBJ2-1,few,TGTGCCAGCAGCCCTCGCCAGGGGGCGCTTCTTACGTTCAATGAGCAGTTCTTC,CASSPRQGALLTFNEQFF
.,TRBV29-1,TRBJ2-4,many,TGCAGCGGGGTTGTGGGGGGAAACATTCAGTACTTC,CSGVVGGNIQYF
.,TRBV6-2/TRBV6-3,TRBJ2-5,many,TGTGCCAGCAGTTACTCGAGGAACTCCCGGGAGACCCAGTACTTC,CASSYSRNSRETQYF
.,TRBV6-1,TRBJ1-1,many,TGTGCCAGCAGAGATACAGGAGGTAAGACTGAAGCTTTCTTT,CASRDTGGKTEAFF
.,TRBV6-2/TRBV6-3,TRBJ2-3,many,TGTGCCAGCAGCCTGGCCTGGAAATCTACAGATACGCAGTATTTT,CASSLAWKSTDTQYF
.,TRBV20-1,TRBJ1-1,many,TGCAGTGTCCCAGGAGGTGTAGGGGCTTTCTTT,CSVPGGVGAFF
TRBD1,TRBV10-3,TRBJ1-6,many,TGTGCCATCAGTGAGGGCGCAGGGGGTATGTCTTCACCCCTCCACTTT,CAISEGAGGMSSPLHF
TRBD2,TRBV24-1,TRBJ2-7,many,TGTGCCACCAGTGATTCTACGACTAGCGGGGGCTACGAGCAGTACTTC,CATSDSTTSGGYEQYF
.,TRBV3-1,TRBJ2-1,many,TGTGCCAGCAGCCAGGAAAGCGACAATGAGCAGTTCTTC,CASSQESDNEQFF
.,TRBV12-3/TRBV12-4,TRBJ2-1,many,TGTGCCAGCAGTTTAGAATTGGCGGTCTTGAGCTCCTACAATGAGCAGTTCTTC,CASSLELAVLSSYNEQFF
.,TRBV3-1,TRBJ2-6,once,TGTGCCAGCAGCCACACCTCTGGGGCCAACGTCCTGACTTTC,CASSHTSGANVLTF
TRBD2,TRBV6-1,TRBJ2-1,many,TGTGCCAGCAGTGAACCGGGACTAGCGGGAGATAATGAGCAGTTCTTC,CASSEPGLAGDNEQFF
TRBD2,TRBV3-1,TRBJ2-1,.,TGTGCCAGCACCCCACGGAGCGGGGGGACAGTAGATGAGCAGTTCTTC,CASTPRSGGTVDEQFF
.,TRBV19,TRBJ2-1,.,TGTGCCAGTAGTATTTCGAGGACAGCCTTGTTCTTC,CASSISRTALFF
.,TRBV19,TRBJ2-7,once,TGTGCCAGTAGTATAGTGATTACTGGGCGGCACGGGGGTTACGAGCAGTACTTC,CASSIVITGRHGGYEQYF
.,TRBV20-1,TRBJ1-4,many,TGCAGTGCTATTTGGCGGCAGGGTGCAACTAATGAAAAACTGTTTTTT,CSAIWRQGATNEKLFF
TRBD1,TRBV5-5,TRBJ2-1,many,TGTGCCAGCAGCAAAGACAGGGGGCGGGAGTTCTTC,CASSKDRGREFF
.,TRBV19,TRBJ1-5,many,TGTGCCAGCGCCTTTTTCCAACAGCCCCAGCATTTT,CASAFFQQPQHF
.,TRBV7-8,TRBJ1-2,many,TGTGCCAGCAGCTCGCAGGGAAGGGGCTATGGCTACACCTTC,CASSSQGRGYGYTF
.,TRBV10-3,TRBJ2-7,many,TGTGCCATCAGTGAGTCAACAGGGATAGGCGAGCAGTACTTC,CAISESTGIGEQYF
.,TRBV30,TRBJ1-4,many,TGTGCCTGGAGTGTCGGGCCAACTAATGAAAAACTGTTTTTT,CAWSVGPTNEKLFF
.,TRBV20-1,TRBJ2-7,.,TGCAGTGCTAGAGACAGTTCGTACGAGCAGTACTTC,CSARDSSYEQYF
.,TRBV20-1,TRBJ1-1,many,TGCAGTGCTACACCCGGGACGAACACTGAAGCTTTCTTT,CSATPGTNTEAFF
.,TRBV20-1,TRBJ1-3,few,TGCAGTGCTAGAGATGAAAGGACTTTTGGAAACACCATATATTTT,CSARDERTFGNTIYF
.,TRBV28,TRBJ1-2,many,TGTGCCAGCAGTTTTACGGGGGGCTGGTATGGCTACACCTTC,CASSFTGGWYGYTF
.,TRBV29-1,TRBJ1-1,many,TGCAGCGTTGAAGGCGAAAAAGGGTTGGCTGAAGCTTTCTTT,CSVEGEKGLAEAFF
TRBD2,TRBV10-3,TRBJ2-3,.,TGTGCCATCAGAACGGGGGGGGGTACGCAGTATTTT,CAIRTGGGTQYF
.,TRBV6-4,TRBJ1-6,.,TGTGCCAGCCCCCCGTATGGGGTGATTTGCAATTCACCCCTCCACTTT,CASPPYGVICNSPLHF
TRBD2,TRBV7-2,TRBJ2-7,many,TGTGCCAGCAGCTTAGTTGGCGGGTATAGCGGGGGTTACGAGCAGTACTTC,CASSLVGGYSGGYEQYF
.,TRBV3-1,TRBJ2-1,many,TGTGCCAGCAGCCAATCGCGTGAGCAGTTCTTC,CASSQSREQFF
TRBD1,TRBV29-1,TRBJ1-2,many,TGCAGCGTCACCGGGACAGGGAGGGCTAACTATGGCTACACCTTC,CSVTGTGRANYGYTF
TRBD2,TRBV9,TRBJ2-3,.,TGTGCCAGCAGCACTAGCGGGGGGACCACAGATACGCAGTATTTT,CASSTSGGTTDTQYF
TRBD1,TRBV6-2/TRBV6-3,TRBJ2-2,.,TGTGCCAGCAGCCGAGGGACAGGGGGCCGGACCGGGGAGCTGTTTTTT,CASSRGTGGRTGELFF
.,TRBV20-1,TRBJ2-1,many,TGCAGTGCTAGCGGGGGGCACCTCTACAATGAGCAGTTCTTC,CSASGGHLYNEQFF
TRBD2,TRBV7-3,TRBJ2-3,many,TGTGCCAGCAGCTCGGGACTACCCACAGATACGCAGTATTTT,CASSSGLPTDTQYF
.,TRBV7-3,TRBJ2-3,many,TGTGCCAGCAGCTTAGAGGGGTTCCCCACAGATACGCAGTATTTT,CASSLEGFPTDTQYF
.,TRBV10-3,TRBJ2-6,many,TGTGCCATCAGTGAGCCGATACCGTCTGGGGCCAACGTCCTGACTTTC,CAISEPIPSGANVLTF
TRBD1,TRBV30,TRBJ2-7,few,TGTGCCTGGAGTCCCCTCGCGACAGGGGATAGAGGGCAGTACTTC,CAWSPLATGDRGQYF
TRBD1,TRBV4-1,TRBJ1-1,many,TGCGCCAGCAGCCGAAACAGGGGCGACACTGAAGCTTTCTTT,CASSRNRGDTEAFF
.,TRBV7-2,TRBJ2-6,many,TGTGCCAGCAGCTCCCCAAGGACGCCACAACCCAGTTCTGGGGCCAACGTCCTGACTTTC,CASSSPRTPQPSSGANVLTF
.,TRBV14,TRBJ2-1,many,TGTGCCAGCAGATCTCCCGACAATGAGCAGTTCTTC,CASRSPDNEQFF
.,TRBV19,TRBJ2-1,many,TGTGCCAGTAGTCCTGGGAGTGAGCAGTTCTTC,CASSPGSEQFF
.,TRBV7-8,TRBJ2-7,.,TGTGCCAGCAGCTTATCGGCAGGGGCCTACGAGCAGTACTTC,CASSLSAGAYEQYF
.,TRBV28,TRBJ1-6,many,TGTGCCAGCAGACGAGAGTTGGATTCACCCCTCCACTTT,CASRRELDSPLHF
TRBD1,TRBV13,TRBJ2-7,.,TGTGCCAGCAGCTTAAGGGCCCCCGGGACAGGGTCCTACGAGCAGTACTTC,CASSLRAPGTGSYEQYF
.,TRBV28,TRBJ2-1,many,TGTGCCAGCAGTCCATGGAGGGTCCCTAGCTCCTACAATGAGCAGTTCTTC,CASSPWRVPSSYNEQFF
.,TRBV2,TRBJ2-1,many,TGTGCCAGCAGGAGCGGTCGAAGCTCCTACAATGAGCAGTTCTTC,CASRSGRSSYNEQFF